These 20 T cell receptor beta chains share one sample of origin, sequenced in a study of blood T cell repertoires in COVID-19. Profiled with immunoSEQ multiplex PCR; TCRdb holds only in-frame clones, not every one. The repertoire holds some 400,000 clones, around 87% seen once, with over 9.5% in the top ten. The sequenced material came from peripheral blood. All receptors derive from a woman aged 25 to 45 with COVID-19, enrolled during active disease.

The chain employs TRBV5-1 and TRBJ2-2; maybe TRBD1 (6 bases). This CDR3 comprises 15 residues. Trimming removed 4 bases at V and 9 bases at J, with 19 bases between. The germline CDR1 and CDR2 sequences are SGHRS and YFSETQ. The CDR3 loop reads CASSTSQGTDWELFF. In DNA, the CDR3 is TGCGCCAGCAGCACCTCACAGGGAACGGACTGGGAGCTGTTTTTT.

The chain recombines TRBV28 with TRBJ2-7, with D possibly matching TRBD1 (7 bases). Germline V gene lookup returns CDR1 MDHEN and CDR2 SYDVKM. This CDR3 is 15 amino acids long. Between the trimmed V and J ends, which lost 5 bases and 0 bases, there was a span of 14 bases. The CDR3 region is CASSRRGQPSYEQYF. DNA for the CDR3: TGTGCCAGCAGTAGGCGGGGACAGCCCTCCTACGAGCAGTACTTC.

This chain uses TRBV6-1 with TRBJ1-2; no definite D call. V was trimmed by 6 bases and J by 0 bases, leaving 11 bases between them. The CDR3 is 14 amino acids. The V gene's germline CDR1 is MNHNS and CDR2 SASEGT. CDR3 sequence reads: CASRVTLANYGYTF. In nucleotides, the CDR3 is TGTGCCAGCAGGGTTACTCTAGCTAACTATGGCTACACCTTC.

The CDR3 here is CASSILQRNTEAFF. In nucleotides, the CDR3 is TGTGCCAGTAGTATATTACAGAGAAACACTGAAGCTTTCTTT. J is TRBJ1-1 and V is TRBV19; the D is unclear. The germline V gene has CDR1 LNHDA and CDR2 SQIVND (reference sequence). V dropped 2 bases and J dropped 2 bases, with 9 bases sitting between them. CDR3 length equals 14 residues.

This CDR3 reads CASSLAAGGHSGANVLTF. The CDR3 nucleotides are TGCGCCAGCAGCTTGGCGGCAGGGGGACACTCTGGGGCCAACGTCCTGACTTTC. The chain joins TRBV5-1 to TRBJ2-6; 7 nucleotides agree with TRBD1. Germline V gene lookup returns CDR1 SGHRS and CDR2 YFSETQ. The CDR3 is made up of 18 amino acids. Germline trimming cut 0 bases from V and 0 bases from J; bases unmatched to any gene: 6.

This chain connects TRBV2 to TRBJ1-2; D is ambiguous. V lost 7 bases to trimming and J lost 3 bases, with 9 bases between them. The germline gives CDR1 SNHLY, CDR2 FYNNEI. The CDR3 runs to 12 residues. The CDR3 region has the DNA TGTGCCAGCAACCTGGGAGACTATGGCTACACCTTC. It codes for CASNLGDYGYTF.

The chain joins TRBV11-3 to TRBJ2-1, with 7 bases aligning to TRBD1. With V trimmed by 5 bases and J by 6 bases, 10 bases remained unmatched. Germline V CDR1 and CDR2: SGHNT, YENEEA. The CDR3 is 15 amino acids. CDR3 sequence reads: CASSPRQGLFNEQFF. The CDR3 DNA sequence: TGTGCCAGCAGCCCCAGACAGGGTCTGTTCAATGAGCAGTTCTTC.

The table lists this clone with a count of one. The V and J genes are TRBV5-1 and TRBJ1-2; 8 bases are shared with TRBD1. Trimming took 3 bases from V and 4 from J; bases not matched to a gene: 5. The CDR3 is 14 amino acids. The germline V gene encodes CDR1 SGHRS and CDR2 YFSETQ. CDR3 region: CASSSTGAGYGYTF. DNA for the CDR3: TGCGCCAGCAGCTCGACAGGGGCTGGCTATGGCTACACCTTC.

As concerns this clone: The sample contains more than one DNA sequence encoding this CDR3. The chain combines TRBV9 with TRBJ2-7; TRBD2 matches 7 bases. Germline loops: CDR1 SGDLS, CDR2 YYNGEE. J gave up 2 bases and V 1 base, and 3 bases lay outside the gene matches. The CDR3 covers 14 residues. In nucleotides, the CDR3 is TGTGCCAGCAGCGTAAGGGAGGGCCCCTACGAGCAGTACTTC. Translation: CASSVREGPYEQYF.

The V and J genes are TRBV28 and TRBJ1-2; D not certain. The CDR3 length is 12 residues. Trimming stripped 4 bases from V and 6 bases from J, with 9 bases between. Germline CDR1 is MDHEN and CDR2 is SYDVKM. CDR3 amino acids: CASSYGPDGYTF. The CDR3 DNA reads TGTGCCAGCAGTTACGGTCCGGATGGCTACACCTTC.

The chain is built from TRBV5-4 and TRBJ2-5; 8 bases map to TRBD1. Germline V gives CDR1 SGHNT, CDR2 YYREEE (reference sequence). V dropped 4 bases and J dropped 5; count of bases not matched to a gene: 7. CDR3 length: 14 amino acids. CDR3 sequence reads: CASSQRTGRETQYF. DNA for the CDR3: TGTGCCAGCAGCCAGAGGACAGGGAGGGAGACCCAGTACTTC.

The rearrangement joins TRBV11-3 to TRBJ2-7; the D gene is possibly TRBD2 (5 bases). CDR3 length equals 13 residues. Germline assignment: CDR1 SGHNT and CDR2 YENEEA. The V gene lost 2 bases and the J gene lost 5 bases, with 10 bases spanning the gap. This CDR3 is CASSLPERDEQYF. DNA for the CDR3: TGTGCCAGCAGCTTACCCGAGAGGGACGAGCAGTACTTC.

On this clone: The same CDR3 also results from other DNA sequences found in this sample. The chain links TRBV30 to TRBJ1-2; 7 bases agree with TRBD1. Germline lookup yields CDR1 GTSNPN and CDR2 SVGIG (reference sequence). The J segment lost 8 bases and the V segment lost 0 bases, leaving 0 bases of the junction unmatched. This CDR3 has 11 amino acids. The CDR3 DNA sequence: TGTGCCTGGAGTGTAGGGGGCGGCTACACCTTC. This codes for CAWSVGGGYTF.

The chain combines TRBV6-6 with TRBJ2-7; D possibly corresponds to TRBD2 (5 bases). CDR1 and CDR2 from the germline V gene are MNHNY and SVGAGI (reference sequence). Trimming shortened V by 5 bases and J by 6 bases, and 14 bases separated the two germline ends. The CDR3 is 13 residues long. This CDR3 is CASSPREGLEQYF. DNA for the CDR3: TGTGCCAGCAGTCCCCGTGAGGGTCTCGAGCAGTACTTC.

This chain joins TRBV2 and TRBJ1-4, with TRBD1 identical over 7 bases. The germline CDR1 and CDR2 sequences are SNHLY and FYNNEI. This CDR3 region has 16 residues. The ends lost 6 bases at V and 8 bases at J; junction bases unmatched: 15. CDR3 DNA: TGTGCCAGCAGGGCCAGACGAGACAGGGTTGAGGAAAAACTGTTTTTT. Translating gives CASRARRDRVEEKLFF.

This chain connects TRBV5-4 to TRBJ1-6; 8 bases align to TRBD1. The V gene's germline CDR1 is SGHNT and CDR2 YYREEE (reference sequence). V lost 2 bases and J lost 11; bases outside the gene matches: 6. CDR3 length: 14 residues. DNA of the CDR3: TGTGCCAGCAGCTTTGACAGGGGCCCTGCACCCCTCCACTTT. Amino acids: CASSFDRGPAPLHF.

This clone was counted once. The chain is built from TRBV5-1 and TRBJ2-1, with 11 bases that match TRBD1. Looked up from germline, CDR1 is SGHRS and CDR2 is YFSETQ. Losses at the gene ends were 3 bases for V and 4 bases for J; bases not matched to a gene: 6. The CDR3 sequence is 16 residues long. The CDR3 DNA is TGCGCCAGCAGCTCGCACGGACAGGGGGCGTACAATGAGCAGTTCTTC. Its translation is CASSSHGQGAYNEQFF.

The chain has TRBV7-2 and TRBJ1-2; no definite D call. The CDR3 spans 14 residues. Germline values: CDR1 SGHTA, CDR2 FQGNSA. Trimming removed 0 bases from V and 8 bases from J, with 13 bases in between. Here the CDR3 reads CASSLAATVKGYTF. The CDR3 nucleotides read TGTGCCAGCAGCTTAGCGGCCACCGTGAAAGGCTACACCTTC.

The chain carries TRBV5-5 and TRBJ2-3, with 8 bases lining up with TRBD2. Trimming took 0 bases from V and 3 from J; bases not matched to a gene: 3. Germline V gives CDR1 SGHKS, CDR2 YYEKEE (reference sequence). This CDR3 spans 15 amino acids. The CDR3 protein is CASSLVLAETDTQYF. In DNA form, the CDR3 reads TGTGCCAGCAGCTTGGTACTAGCGGAAACAGATACGCAGTATTTT.

This clone was seen more than once but under ten times. The CDR3 region is CASSRGGASGNTIYF. The CDR3 DNA follows: TGTGCCAGCAGTCGGGGGGGGGCCAGTGGAAACACCATATATTTT. The chain carries TRBV28 and TRBJ1-3, with TRBD1 as a possible D gene (6 bases). The CDR3 sequence is 15 residues long. The V and J ends lost 5 bases and 3 bases respectively, with 14 bases between them. CDR1 and CDR2 (germline): MDHEN, SYDVKM.